The clone carrying this TCR beta chain appeared a few times. The antigen remains unidentified. The read comes to an end 3 residues before the CDR3 does, leaving the germline J gene to fill in the end. The data were obtained in a study of T cell clonality in common variable immunodeficiency. Study-level results: Compared with healthy controls, CVID subjects showed increased TCRbeta clonality, mostly in about a third. Fewer deletions and N-nucleotide insertions were reportedly seen in common variable immunodeficiency TCR beta sequences.

Germline lookup yields CDR1 KGHSH and CDR2 LQKENI. Trimming took 5 bases from V and 2 from J; bases not matched to a gene: 12. The CDR3 runs to 18 residues. All CVID subjects were on immunoglobulin replacement for at least one year. CVID and control samples used equivalent genomic DNA input. Profiling relied on immunoSEQ multiplex PCR, and the TCRdb table lists in-frame clones only, not all of them. Observed in the sample are some 12,000 clones, none of them singletons. The TCR was taken from a human donor with common variable immunodeficiency. Sequenced sample: peripheral blood mononuclear cells. This rearrangement joins TRBV18 to TRBJ2-7, with TRBD2 matching 13 bases. The CDR3 sequence is CASSVTGTSGATTYEQYF. The CDR3 bases that were read are TGTGCCAGCTCAGTTACCGGGACTAGCGGGGCGACCACCTACGAG.